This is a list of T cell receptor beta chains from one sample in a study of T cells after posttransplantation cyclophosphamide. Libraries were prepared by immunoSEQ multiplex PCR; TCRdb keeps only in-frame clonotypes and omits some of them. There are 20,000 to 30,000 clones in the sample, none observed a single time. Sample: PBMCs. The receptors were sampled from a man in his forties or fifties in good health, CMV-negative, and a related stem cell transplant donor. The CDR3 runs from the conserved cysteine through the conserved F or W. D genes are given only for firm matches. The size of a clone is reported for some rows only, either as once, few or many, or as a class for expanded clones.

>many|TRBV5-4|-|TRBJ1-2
TGTGCCAGCAGCCTCCCTTGGACAGCTAACTATGGCTACACCTTC
CASSLPWTANYGYTF
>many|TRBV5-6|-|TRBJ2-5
TGTGCCAGCAGCTTGGGGTGGCGGGCTAAAGAGACCCAGTACTTC
CASSLGWRAKETQYF
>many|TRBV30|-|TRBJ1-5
TGTGCCTGGAGTCTGGGGGGACCCGGCAATCAGCCCCAGCATTTT
CAWSLGGPGNQPQHF
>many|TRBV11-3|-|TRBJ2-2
TGTGCCAGCAGCTCAACCCGGAGGGCCGGGACCGGGGAGCTGTTTTTT
CASSSTRRAGTGELFF
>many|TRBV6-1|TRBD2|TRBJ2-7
TGTGCCAGCCGGCCGGGACTAGTTCCACCCCAGTACTTC
CASRPGLVPPQYF
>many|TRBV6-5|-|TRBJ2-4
TGTGCCAGCACCGACCCGGTAGACTTAAACATTCAGTACTTC
CASTDPVDLNIQYF
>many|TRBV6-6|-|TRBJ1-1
TGTGCCAGCAGTTACTCAGGGGCCACTGAAGCTTTCTTT
CASSYSGATEAFF
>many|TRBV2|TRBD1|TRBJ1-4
TGTGCCAGCTGGACAGGGGGCATAACTAATGAAAAACTGTTTTTT
CASWTGGITNEKLFF
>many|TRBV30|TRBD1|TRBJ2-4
TGTGCCTGGAGGACCCTAGGGGGCCCGGCCAAAAACATTCAGTACTTC
CAWRTLGGPAKNIQYF
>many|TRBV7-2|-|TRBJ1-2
TGTGCCAGCAGCGTCCAGGGATATGGCTACACCTTC
CASSVQGYGYTF
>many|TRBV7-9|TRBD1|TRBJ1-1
TGTGCCAGCAGCCAAGCCGGGACAGCGAACACTGAAGCTTTCTTT
CASSQAGTANTEAFF
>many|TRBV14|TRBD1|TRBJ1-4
TGTGCCAGCAGCCCACACAGGGGTGCGGAAAAACTGTTTTTT
CASSPHRGAEKLFF
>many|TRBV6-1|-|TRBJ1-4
TGTGCCAGCAGTGAAACCGAGGGAACTAATGAAAAACTGTTTTTT
CASSETEGTNEKLFF
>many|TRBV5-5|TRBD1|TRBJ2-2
TGTGCCAGCAGTATCCTATCAGGGGGCGGCGGGGAGCTGTTTTTT
CASSILSGGGGELFF
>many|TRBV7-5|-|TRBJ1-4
TGTGTCAGAAGCTTAGAGAAGGGGGCGGGTGAAAAACTGTTTTTT
CVRSLEKGAGEKLFF
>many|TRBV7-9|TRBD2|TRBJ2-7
TGTGCCAGCAGCCAAAGTAGCGGGGGGCGGTACTACGAGCAGTACTTC
CASSQSSGGRYYEQYF
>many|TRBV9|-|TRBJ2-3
TGTGCCAGCAGCGCTCGCCCGCGGGGCCCCACAGATACGCAGTATTTT
CASSARPRGPTDTQYF
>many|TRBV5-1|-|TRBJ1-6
TGCGCCAGCAGAATGAGCCCCATTACCTATAATTCACCCCTCCACTTT
CASRMSPITYNSPLHF
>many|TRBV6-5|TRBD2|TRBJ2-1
TGTGCCAGCAGTTATGAGGCGGGGGGGAATTACAATGAGCAGTTCTTC
CASSYEAGGNYNEQFF
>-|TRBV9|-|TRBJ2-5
TGTGCCAGCAGCGTCCGGGACAACCAAGAGACCCAGTACTTC
CASSVRDNQETQYF
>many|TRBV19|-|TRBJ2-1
TGTGCCAGTAGTATATCCAGAACCAACTCCTACAATGAGCAGTTCTTC
CASSISRTNSYNEQFF
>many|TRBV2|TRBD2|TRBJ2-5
TGTGCCAAAACTAGCGGGGGTGGAGAGACCCAGTACTTC
CAKTSGGGETQYF
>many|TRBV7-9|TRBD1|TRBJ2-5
TGTGCCAGCAGCCCAGACAGGGTTGGCGAGACCCAGTACTTC
CASSPDRVGETQYF
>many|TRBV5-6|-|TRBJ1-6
TGTGCCAGCAGCTTTACAGGGAAGGATTCACCCCTCCACTTT
CASSFTGKDSPLHF
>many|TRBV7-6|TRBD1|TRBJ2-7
TGTGCCAGCAGCTACCGCCGGGACAGGGGGCAGTCAACTCCCGAGCAGTACTTC
CASSYRRDRGQSTPEQYF
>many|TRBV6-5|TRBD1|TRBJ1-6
TGTGCCAGCAGTATGACAGGGGGTTCTGGACCCCTCCACTTT
CASSMTGGSGPLHF
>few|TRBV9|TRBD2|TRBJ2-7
TGTGCCAGCAGCGCCGGCGGGAGCTCCTACGAGCAGTACTTC
CASSAGGSSYEQYF
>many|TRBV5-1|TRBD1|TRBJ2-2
TGCGCCAGCAGCTCCGGACAGGGCGACGGGGAGCTGTTTTTT
CASSSGQGDGELFF
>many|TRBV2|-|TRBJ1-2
TGTGCCAGCAGTGAAGACACGAACTATGGCTACACCTTC
CASSEDTNYGYTF
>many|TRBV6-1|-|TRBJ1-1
TGTGCCAGCAGTGATCGGGAGACGTGGGGTGAAGCTTTCTTT
CASSDRETWGEAFF
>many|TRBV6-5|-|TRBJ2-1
TGTGCCAGCAGTTACAGCGGTGAGCAGTTCTTC
CASSYSGEQFF
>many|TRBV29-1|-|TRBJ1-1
TGCAGCGTGGCCCCGGGGTCCACAGCTTTCTTT
CSVAPGSTAFF
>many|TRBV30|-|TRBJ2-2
TGTGCCTGGAGTGCTCGGACAGCGAACACCGGGGAGCTGTTTTTT
CAWSARTANTGELFF
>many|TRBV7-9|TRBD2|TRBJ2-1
TGTGCCAGCAGCCAGGCTAGCGGCGTCTACAATGAGCAGTTCTTC
CASSQASGVYNEQFF
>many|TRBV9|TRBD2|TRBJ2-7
TGTGCCAGCAGCCCAGATGGGCGGGAGACCCGGGGCGAGCAGTACTTC
CASSPDGRETRGEQYF
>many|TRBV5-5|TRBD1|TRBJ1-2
TGTGCCAGCAGCTTGTATGGACAGGCTTACACCTTC
CASSLYGQAYTF